The TCR beta chain under discussion was sequenced for a study of OX40 agonist ivuxolimab in advanced cancers. Study-wide context: Ivuxolimab was an agonistic, fully human IgG2 monoclonal antibody directed against OX40 (CD134), a costimulatory receptor. Of the approximately 50 dose-escalation patients, hepatocellular carcinoma was present in approximately 20, melanoma in roughly 15, renal cell carcinoma in 9 and head and neck cancer in 9. Prior anti-PD-1, anti-PD-L1 or anti-CTLA-4 therapy was permitted, and checkpoint inhibitors had been received by 30% to 40% of dose-escalation patients. The purpose of peripheral TCRbeta sequencing was to test whether ivuxolimab changed TCR sequence diversity and led to clonal T-cell expansion. Partial responses occurred in three dose-escalation patients: two with cutaneous melanoma and one with hepatocellular carcinoma. Intravenous ivuxolimab was administered to patients every 2 weeks at six dose levels: 0.01, 0.1, 0.3, 1.5, 3 and 10 mg/kg. The paper reports the monotherapy dose-escalation portion (N of about 47 patients) of the phase I ivuxolimab trial. A male proportion of around 80% and a mean age of 60 years, ranging from roughly 23 to 80, were recorded for the dose-escalation cohort.

Genomic DNA was isolated from the sorted cells so that the TCRbeta CDR3 region could be sequenced. The immunoSEQ Assay was used to sequence the TCRbeta CDR3 regions. This is the immuneACCESS table as TCRdb keeps it, with only in-frame sequences that have V and J called. A part of the clones is gone; compared with another copy, unresolved V genes explain less than half, and the rest is unexplained. Within this sample are 100,000 to 110,000 clones, with approximately 91% of them counted one time only. The ten largest clones add up to about 0.15% of the sample. As for this clone: It lacks a known antigen. One base away there is no much larger clone; base qualities are not given.

Broad study findings and their caveats: In partial responders in the 0.1-3.0 mg/kg groups, normalized peripheral clonal expansion was found to be among the lowest, especially among CD8+ T cells. The antigen specificity of the peripheral T cells that underwent clonal expansion was not determined. Low levels of normalized T-cell clonal expansion were also seen in some nonresponding patients. After ivuxolimab, more expanded clones were found on average in CD8+ T cells than in CD4+ T cells. At doses of 0.1 to 3.0 mg/kg, clonal expansion of both CD4+ and CD8+ blood T cells was observed from baseline to week 6.

Patients with a history of autoimmune disease or receiving systemic immunosuppression were excluded from the trial. Peripheral blood for TCR sequencing was drawn from every dose cohort at baseline, at cycle 4 day 1 and at cycle 7 day 1. The samples were taken from a phase I, first-in-human, multicenter, open-label dose-escalation trial of ivuxolimab. The trial enrolled adults with locally advanced or metastatic head and neck squamous cell, hepatocellular, melanoma or renal cell carcinoma. CD4+ and CD8+ T cells were sorted separately from peripheral blood before TCR sequencing. This sample comprised CD4+ or CD8+ T cells sorted from blood, obtained in a trial of the OX40 agonist ivuxolimab. The sequence was obtained from an adult with an advanced solid tumor such as melanoma, head and neck, liver or kidney cancer.

The CDR3: CSATTTGDPNYGYTF. The sequence in DNA is TGCAGCGCCACCACGACAGGGGACCCTAACTATGGCTACACCTTC. Rearrangement joined TRBV29-1 to TRBJ1-2; 8 bases in the middle match TRBD1. The CDR1 and CDR2 encoded by the germline V gene are SQVTM and ANQGSEA. The V end gives up 7 bases and the J end 0 bases, leaving 10 bases in the junction not matched to a gene. Reading from cysteine to phenylalanine, the CDR3 counts 15 amino acids. Just the 45-base CDR3 DNA is kept, in frame starting at base 1.